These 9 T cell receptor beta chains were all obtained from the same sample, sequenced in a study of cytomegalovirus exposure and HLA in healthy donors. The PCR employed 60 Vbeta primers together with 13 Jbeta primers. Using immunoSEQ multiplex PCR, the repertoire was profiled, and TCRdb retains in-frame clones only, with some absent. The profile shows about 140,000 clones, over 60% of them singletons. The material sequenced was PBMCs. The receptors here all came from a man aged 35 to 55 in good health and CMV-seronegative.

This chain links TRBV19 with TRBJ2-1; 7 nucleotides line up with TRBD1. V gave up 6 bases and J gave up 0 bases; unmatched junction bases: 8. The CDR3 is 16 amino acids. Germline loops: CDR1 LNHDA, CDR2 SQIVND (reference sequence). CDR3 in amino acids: CASSRNRGSSYNEQFF. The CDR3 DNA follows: TGTGCCAGTAGCCGAAACAGGGGAAGCTCCTACAATGAGCAGTTCTTC.

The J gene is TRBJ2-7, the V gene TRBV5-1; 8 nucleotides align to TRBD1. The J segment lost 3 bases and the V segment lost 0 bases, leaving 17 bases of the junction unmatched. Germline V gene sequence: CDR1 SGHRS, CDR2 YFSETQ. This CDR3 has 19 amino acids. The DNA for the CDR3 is TGCGCCAGCAGCTTGGCCGGACAGGGACTTCGGCCAAAACACTACGAGCAGTACTTC. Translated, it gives CASSLAGQGLRPKHYEQYF.

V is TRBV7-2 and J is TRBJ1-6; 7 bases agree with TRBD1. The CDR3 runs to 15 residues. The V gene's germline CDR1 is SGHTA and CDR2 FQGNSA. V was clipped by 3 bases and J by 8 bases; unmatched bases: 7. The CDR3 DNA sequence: TGTGCCAGCAGCTTCACAGGGGTGGGGGATTCACCCCTCCACTTT. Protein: CASSFTGVGDSPLHF.

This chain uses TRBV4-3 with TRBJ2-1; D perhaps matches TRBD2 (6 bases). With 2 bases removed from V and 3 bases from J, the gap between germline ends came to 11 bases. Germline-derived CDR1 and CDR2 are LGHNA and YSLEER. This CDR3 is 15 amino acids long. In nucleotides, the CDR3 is TGCGCCAGCAGCCAACTACTAGCCGGCTACAATGAGCAGTTCTTC. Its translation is CASSQLLAGYNEQFF.

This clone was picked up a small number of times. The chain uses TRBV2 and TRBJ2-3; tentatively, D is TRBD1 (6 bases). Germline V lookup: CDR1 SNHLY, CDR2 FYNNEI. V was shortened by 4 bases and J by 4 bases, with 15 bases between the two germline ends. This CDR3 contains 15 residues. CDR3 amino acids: CASSGRGGGPDTQYF. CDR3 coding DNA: TGTGCCAGCAGTGGACGAGGGGGTGGCCCAGATACGCAGTATTTT.

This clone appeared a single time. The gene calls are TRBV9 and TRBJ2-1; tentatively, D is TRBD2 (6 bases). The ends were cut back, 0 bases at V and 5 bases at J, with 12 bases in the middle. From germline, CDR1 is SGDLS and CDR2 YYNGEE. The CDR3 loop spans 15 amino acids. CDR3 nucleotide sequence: TGTGCCAGCAGCGTAGGAAGCGGGCGAAACAATGAGCAGTTCTTC. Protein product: CASSVGSGRNNEQFF.

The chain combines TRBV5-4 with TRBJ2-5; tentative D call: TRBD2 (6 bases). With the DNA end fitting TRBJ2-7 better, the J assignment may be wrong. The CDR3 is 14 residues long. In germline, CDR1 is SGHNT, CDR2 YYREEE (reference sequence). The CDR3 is CASSLTSSSYEQYF. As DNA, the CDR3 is TGTGCCAGCAGCCTCACTAGCAGCTCCTACGAGCAGTACTTC.

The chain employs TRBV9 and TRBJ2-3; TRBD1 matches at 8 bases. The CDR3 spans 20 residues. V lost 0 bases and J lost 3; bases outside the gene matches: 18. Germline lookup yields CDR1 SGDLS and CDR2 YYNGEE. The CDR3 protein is CASSVAFGTGLNVGTDTQYF. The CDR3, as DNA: TGTGCCAGCAGCGTAGCTTTTGGGACAGGCCTAAACGTGGGTACAGATACGCAGTATTTT. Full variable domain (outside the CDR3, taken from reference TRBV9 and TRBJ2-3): DSGVTQTPKHLITATGQRVTLRCSPRSGDLSVYWYQQSLDQGLQFLIQYYNGEERAKGNILERFSAQQFPDLHSELNLSSLELGDSALYFCASSVAFGTGLNVGTDTQYFGPGTRLTVL.

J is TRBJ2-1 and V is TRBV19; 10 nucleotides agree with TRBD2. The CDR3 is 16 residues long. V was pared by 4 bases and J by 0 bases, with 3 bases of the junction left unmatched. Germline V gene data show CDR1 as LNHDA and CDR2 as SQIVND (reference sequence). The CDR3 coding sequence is TGTGCCAGTAGTAGTACTAGCGGGAACTCCTACAATGAGCAGTTCTTC. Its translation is CASSSTSGNSYNEQFF. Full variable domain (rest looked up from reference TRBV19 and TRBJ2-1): DGGITQSPKYLFRKEGQNVTLSCEQNLNHDAMYWYRQDPGQGLRLIYYSQIVNDFQKGDIAEGYSVSREKKESFPLTVTSAQKNPTAFYLCASSSTSGNSYNEQFFGPGTRLTVL.